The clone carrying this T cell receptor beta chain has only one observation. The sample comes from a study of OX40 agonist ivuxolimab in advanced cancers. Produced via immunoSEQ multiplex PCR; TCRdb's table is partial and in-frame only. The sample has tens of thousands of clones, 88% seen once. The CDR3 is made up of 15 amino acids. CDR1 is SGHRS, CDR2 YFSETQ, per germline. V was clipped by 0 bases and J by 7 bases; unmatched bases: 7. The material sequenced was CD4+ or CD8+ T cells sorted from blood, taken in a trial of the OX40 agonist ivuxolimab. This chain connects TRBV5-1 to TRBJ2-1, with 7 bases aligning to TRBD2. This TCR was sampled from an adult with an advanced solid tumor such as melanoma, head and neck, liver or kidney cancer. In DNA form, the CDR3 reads TGCGCCAGCAGCTTGGAGGGCGGGAGAGGAAATGAGCAGTTCTTC. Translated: CASSLEGGRGNEQFF.